The clone carrying this T cell receptor (beta chain) was counted at least ten times. Its antigen is unknown. The sequenced fragment ends 3 residues before the CDR3 boundary, so the rest is inferred from the germline J gene. The entry originates in a study of T cell clonality in common variable immunodeficiency. Each donor provided about 4.5 to 9 ml of heparinized whole blood. Study-level results: Authors noted CVID clonality's cause needs subpopulation repertoire sequencing. Fewer TCRbeta clones were shared among CVID subjects than controls. In common variable immunodeficiency, TCR beta chains reportedly carried fewer deletions and N-nucleotide insertions.

Using immunoSEQ multiplex PCR, the repertoire was profiled, and TCRdb retains in-frame clones only, with some absent. The sample presents around 50,000 clones, none singletons. The CDR3 sequence is 14 residues long. Germline V gene data show CDR1 as SGHRS and CDR2 as YFSETQ. Trimming left V 3 bases short and J 7 bases short, with 11 bases between. The sequencing sample was made of peripheral blood mononuclear cells. This rearrangement joins TRBV5-1 to TRBJ1-6; D remains unclear. The clonotype originates from a person aged 18 to 70 in good health. The chain's CDR3 is CASSSGWLNSPLHF. The sequenced part of the CDR3 DNA is TGCGCCAGCAGCTCAGGATGGCTAAATTCACCC.